The clone carrying this TCR beta chain was counted at least ten times. The target antigen is unknown. This record comes from a study of regulatory T cells in long-lasting Graves disease. Indicated time point: newly diagnosed GD, antithyroid drugs for less than 3 months. With RNA extracted from PBMCs as input, the TCR library was made. The junction had 4 bases not matched to a gene; V was cut back by 4 bases and J by 2 bases. Germline CDR1 is SNHLY and CDR2 is FYNNEI. The CDR3 contains 14 residues. According to the study, TCR beta libraries were built with iRepertoire HTBI primers and CDR3-region Arm-PCR. MiXCR was run by TCRdb on the multiplex PCR reads, yielding one entry per CDR3 protein. The sample consists of around 250,000 distinct CDR3 sequences, around 19% of them appearing once. General study results and limits: Patients with persistent Graves' had lower TCR diversity than newly diagnosed patients.

In addition, the sample was reused for a study of T cells in Graves' hyperthyroidism and ophthalmopathy. Per that study: During a first-round RT-PCR of the TCR CDR3, the HTBI primer set was used.

The clonotype comes from a woman younger than 45 with Graves disease. The source was peripheral blood mononuclear cells (PBMCs), collected at new diagnosis, from a patient treated with antithyroid drugs. This rearrangement joins TRBV2 to TRBJ2-5, with 7 bases identical to TRBD2. The CDR3 loop is CASSGSRGQETQYF. The CDR3 DNA reads TGTGCCAGCAGTGGGTCGCGGGGGCAAGAGACCCAGTACTTC.